Included here is one T cell receptor (beta chain) sequence, with context. The CDR3 consists of 16 residues. Germline assignment: CDR1 SGHRS and CDR2 YFSETQ. After removal of 4 bases from V and 2 bases from J, the junction contained 8 bases not matched to a gene. Method: immunoSEQ multiplex PCR; TCRdb's copy keeps in-frame clones and lacks some. The table has some 2,500,000 clones, roughly 93% seen once; the top ten hold 0.36%. These data are taken from a study of shared clonotypes between healthy human individuals. V and J are TRBV5-1 and TRBJ2-3, with 9 bases that match TRBD1. The TCR was taken from a man younger than 30 in good health. Some clones in this sample may be carry-over from other donors' samples. Sequencing input: naive CD4+ T cells from PBMCs. Subset: CD45RA+ positively selected. The CDR3 DNA is TGCGCCAGCAGCAGGACAGGGGAGGAGGCCACAGATACGCAGTATTTT. Translated: CASSRTGEEATDTQYF.